Listed below are T cell receptor beta chains from one sample, sequenced in a study of cytomegalovirus exposure and HLA in healthy donors. Some clones are missing from TCRdb's copy, which holds only in-frame ones; the method was immunoSEQ multiplex PCR. The top ten clones hold about 2% of a sample with 95,000 to 150,000 clones, approximately 91% of them seen once. What was sequenced was PBMCs. The receptor set was obtained from a woman aged 18-30 years in good health and CMV-seronegative. The CDR3 runs from the conserved cysteine through the conserved F or W. A D gene is named only where the DNA matches it firmly. Size is omitted from some rows. Given values are once, few, many or a class for expanded clones.

NA	NA	TRBJ2-3	TRBV19	CASSIPLASTDTQYF	TGTGCCAGTAGTATTCCGCTAGCGTCCACAGATACGCAGTATTTT
NA	NA	TRBJ1-5	TRBV15	CATSHDKQGNQPQHF	TGTGCCACCAGCCATGACAAGCAGGGCAATCAGCCCCAGCATTTT
NA	NA	TRBJ2-1	TRBV19	CASSQTRTNEQFF	TGTGCCAGTAGCCAGACTAGGACCAATGAGCAGTTCTTC
TRBD2	NA	TRBJ2-2	TRBV4-1	CASSPGLAGGEDGELFF	TGCGCCAGCAGTCCCGGACTAGCGGGAGGTGAAGACGGGGAGCTGTTTTTT
NA	once	TRBJ1-2	TRBV28	CASMDSRTNYGYTF	TGTGCCAGCATGGACTCCCGTACAAACTATGGCTACACCTTC
NA	few	TRBJ1-1	TRBV19	CASTPRGPSGTEAFF	TGTGCCAGTACCCCAAGAGGCCCGTCGGGCACTGAAGCTTTCTTT
NA	NA	TRBJ1-3	TRBV19	CASREHSGNTIYF	TGTGCCAGCCGGGAACACTCTGGAAACACCATATATTTT
NA	NA	TRBJ1-2	TRBV5-4	CASSLGHATSYGYTF	TGTGCCAGCAGCTTGGGACACGCTACGTCCTATGGCTACACCTTC
NA	once	TRBJ2-1	TRBV15	CATSFYSGSWSYNEQFF	TGTGCCACCAGCTTCTACTCGGGTTCGTGGTCCTACAATGAGCAGTTCTTC
NA	NA	TRBJ1-2	TRBV2	CASSEAEKTAYGYTF	TGTGCCAGCAGTGAAGCTGAGAAAACAGCCTATGGCTACACCTTC
TRBD1	NA	TRBJ1-2	TRBV18	CASSPEGAVDYGYTF	TGTGCCAGCTCACCGGAGGGGGCTGTGGACTATGGCTACACCTTC
TRBD2	NA	TRBJ2-3	TRBV5-1	CASSLEAGEADTQYF	TGCGCCAGCAGCTTGGAGGCGGGAGAAGCAGATACGCAGTATTTT
TRBD2	NA	TRBJ2-3	TRBV9	CASSVYGTSGDTQYF	TGTGCCAGCAGCGTATATGGGACTAGCGGAGATACGCAGTATTTT
NA	once	TRBJ2-7	TRBV6-4	CASSERGRSYEQYF	TGTGCCAGCAGTGAGCGGGGACGGTCCTACGAGCAGTACTTC
TRBD2	NA	TRBJ2-7	TRBV2	CASSDGSPGGGSTYEQYF	TGTGCCAGCAGTGACGGGAGCCCTGGGGGGGGGTCTACCTACGAGCAGTACTTC
NA	NA	TRBJ1-2	TRBV27	CASSLPGLNGYTF	TGTGCCAGCAGTTTACCAGGGTTGAATGGCTACACCTTC
NA	NA	TRBJ2-3	TRBV5-4	CASSLGDTSTDTQYF	TGTGCCAGCAGCTTGGGGGACACAAGCACAGATACGCAGTATTTT
NA	NA	TRBJ2-7	TRBV7-2	CASSFKREQYF	TGTGCCAGCAGCTTTAAACGGGAGCAGTACTTC
TRBD1	once	TRBJ2-3	TRBV2	CASSGQGALTDTQYF	TGTGCCAGCAGCGGACAGGGGGCGTTAACAGATACGCAGTATTTT
TRBD1	once	TRBJ2-5	TRBV2	CATRTGSETQYF	TGTGCCACACGGACAGGGTCAGAGACCCAGTACTTC
NA	NA	TRBJ2-1	TRBV4-2	CASSQDYGSGREQFF	TGTGCCAGCAGCCAAGATTACGGGAGTGGTAGGGAGCAGTTCTTC
NA	NA	TRBJ2-1	TRBV27	CASSRKIGGNEQFF	TGTGCCAGCAGCCGGAAGATAGGGGGCAATGAGCAGTTCTTC
NA	NA	TRBJ1-1	TRBV6-1	CASSFTGFAEAFF	TGTGCCAGCAGTTTCACAGGGTTCGCTGAAGCTTTCTTT
TRBD1	NA	TRBJ2-7	TRBV5-8	CASARETGGAEQYF	TGTGCCAGCGCTAGGGAGACAGGGGGCGCCGAGCAGTACTTC
TRBD2	NA	TRBJ2-5	TRBV9	CASSVGVGASGRETQYF	TGTGCCAGCAGCGTAGGGGTGGGGGCTAGCGGGAGGGAGACCCAGTACTTC
TRBD1	once	TRBJ2-1	TRBV28	CASSDDPGGRFF	TGTGCCAGCAGCGATGACCCAGGGGGCCGGTTCTTC
TRBD1	NA	TRBJ2-2	TRBV18	CASSYLTGTGATGELFF	TGTGCCAGCTCCTACTTAACCGGGACAGGGGCCACCGGGGAGCTGTTTTTT
NA	NA	TRBJ1-1	TRBV11-3	CASSSRTEVNTEAFF	TGTGCCAGCAGCTCCCGGACAGAGGTGAACACTGAAGCTTTCTTT
TRBD1	NA	TRBJ2-7	TRBV28	CASSLRRLGTDYEQYF	TGTGCCAGCAGTTTACGCCGACTGGGGACAGACTACGAGCAGTACTTC
TRBD2	NA	TRBJ2-7	TRBV11-3	CASSSPFAGVMQYF	TGTGCCAGCAGCTCCCCTTTCGCGGGAGTAATGCAGTACTTC
TRBD2	NA	TRBJ2-1	TRBV6-5	CASSPGTSAYNEQFF	TGTGCCAGCAGCCCCGGGACTAGCGCTTACAATGAGCAGTTCTTC
NA	NA	TRBJ1-1	TRBV27	CASSPGRGTEAFF	TGTGCCAGCAGCCCCGGCCGGGGCACTGAAGCTTTCTTT
NA	NA	TRBJ1-1	TRBV5-1	CASSLEGVYTEAFF	TGCGCCAGCAGCTTGGAAGGGGTGTACACTGAAGCTTTCTTT
NA	NA	TRBJ2-5	TRBV5-1	CASSSTQGSSAARETQYF	TGCGCCAGCAGCTCCACACAGGGTTCCTCGGCCGCGCGGGAGACCCAGTACTTC
NA	NA	TRBJ2-7	TRBV5-1	CASSLVGSSYEQYF	TGCGCCAGCAGCTTGGTTGGGAGCTCCTACGAGCAGTACTTC
NA	NA	TRBJ2-1	TRBV30	CAWRASYNEQFF	TGTGCCTGGAGGGCCTCCTACAATGAGCAGTTCTTC
TRBD1	NA	TRBJ1-2	TRBV6-5	CASSQGAGYGYTF	TGTGCCAGCAGCCAGGGGGCCGGGTATGGCTACACCTTC
NA	once	TRBJ2-3	TRBV10-1	CASKTGDTDTQYF	TGCGCCAGCAAGACAGGAGACACAGATACGCAGTATTTT
NA	NA	TRBJ2-2	TRBV9	CASSPTNTGELFF	TGTGCCAGCAGCCCAACGAACACCGGGGAGCTGTTTTTT
TRBD2	NA	TRBJ2-3	TRBV10-3	CAIRSGTSDVTDTQYF	TGTGCCATCAGATCCGGGACTAGCGATGTCACAGATACGCAGTATTTT
TRBD2	NA	TRBJ2-7	TRBV4-1	CASSQLAEVYEQYF	TGCGCCAGCAGCCAACTAGCGGAGGTCTACGAGCAGTACTTC
TRBD1	NA	TRBJ1-2	TRBV27	CASRPGGGIYGYTF	TGTGCCAGCAGACCAGGGGGCGGTATCTATGGCTACACCTTC
NA	NA	TRBJ2-1	TRBV10-3	CAISEGLAVDNEQFF	TGTGCCATCAGTGAGGGTCTAGCAGTGGACAATGAGCAGTTCTTC
TRBD2	once	TRBJ2-1	TRBV29-1	CSVQLADDSYNEQFF	TGCAGCGTTCAACTAGCGGATGACTCCTACAATGAGCAGTTCTTC
NA	NA	TRBJ2-1	TRBV9	CASSVTQGYEQFF	TGTGCCAGCAGCGTTACCCAGGGGTATGAGCAGTTCTTC
NA	NA	TRBJ2-7	TRBV6-5	CASSYGSSSYEQYF	TGTGCCAGCAGTTACGGCTCCTCCTCCTACGAGCAGTACTTC
NA	NA	TRBJ2-1	TRBV9	CASSVALAMGDNEQFF	TGTGCCAGCAGCGTAGCGCTAGCGATGGGCGACAATGAGCAGTTCTTC
NA	NA	TRBJ1-2	TRBV29-1	CSVKDRLYGYTF	TGCAGCGTTAAAGACAGACTCTATGGCTACACCTTC
NA	NA	TRBJ2-5	TRBV19	CASSLSSTPETQYF	TGTGCCAGTAGTCTAAGTAGTACCCCAGAGACCCAGTACTTC
TRBD1	NA	TRBJ1-2	TRBV19	CATDRTTNYGYTF	TGTGCTACGGACAGGACCACTAACTATGGCTACACCTTC
TRBD1	NA	TRBJ1-2	TRBV18	CASSPGQGNGYTF	TGTGCCAGCTCACCGGGACAGGGGAATGGCTACACCTTC
NA	NA	TRBJ2-1	TRBV5-5	CASSSPGHRYNEQFF	TGTGCCAGCAGCTCACCGGGACATCGGTACAATGAGCAGTTCTTC
TRBD2	NA	TRBJ2-3	TRBV10-1	CASSEASTSGSATDTQYF	TGCGCCAGCAGTGAGGCATCGACTAGCGGGAGTGCGACAGATACGCAGTATTTT
NA	NA	TRBJ2-1	TRBV5-1	CASSWGGANEQFF	TGCGCCAGCAGCTGGGGAGGAGCCAATGAGCAGTTCTTC
NA	NA	TRBJ2-3	TRBV29-1	CSVEGIGVSSTDTQYF	TGCAGCGTTGAAGGTATAGGGGTATCTAGCACAGATACGCAGTATTTT